These T cell receptor beta chains were read from a single sample in a study of early T cells in non-severe SARS-CoV-2 infection. A single record per CDR3 protein comes from TCRdb applying MiXCR to the 5' RACE reads. The sample shows approximately 81,000 distinct CDR3 sequences, less than 15% of them seen only once. The sequencing input was whole blood. Receptor source: an adult who was a healthcare worker with PCR-confirmed SARS-CoV-2 infection or an uninfected control (not recorded which). Both conserved end residues are part of each CDR3. Each record gives: CDR3 length, J gene, V gene, clone size, D gene, CDR3 protein, CDR3 DNA. D genes are given only for firm matches. Not all rows give a size; the values are once, few, many and, for expanded clones, a class.

CDR3 length: 15; J gene: TRBJ2-7; V gene: TRBV4-2; clone size: many; D gene: TRBD2; CDR3 protein: CASSQVGSGAYEQYF; CDR3 DNA: TGTGCCAGCAGCCAAGTAGGGAGCGGGGCCTACGAGCAGTACTTC
CDR3 length: 18; J gene: TRBJ2-5; V gene: TRBV9; clone size: -; D gene: -; CDR3 protein: CASSEPPRLWGNQETQYF; CDR3 DNA: TGTGCCAGCAGCGAGCCCCCTCGGTTGTGGGGGAACCAAGAGACCCAGTACTTC
CDR3 length: 12; J gene: TRBJ2-2; V gene: TRBV30; clone size: few; D gene: -; CDR3 protein: CAWSKVGGELFF; CDR3 DNA: TGTGCCTGGAGCAAGGTCGGCGGGGAGCTGTTTTTT
CDR3 length: 17; J gene: TRBJ2-1; V gene: TRBV12-3/TRBV12-4; clone size: few; D gene: TRBD2; CDR3 protein: CASSSLAGGPLGNEQFF; CDR3 DNA: TGTGCCAGCAGTTCCTTAGCGGGAGGGCCCTTGGGTAATGAGCAGTTCTTC
CDR3 length: 14; J gene: TRBJ2-7; V gene: TRBV6-1; clone size: -; D gene: -; CDR3 protein: CASRDPDRSYEQYF; CDR3 DNA: TGTGCCAGCAGGGACCCGGACAGATCCTACGAGCAGTACTTC
CDR3 length: 13; J gene: TRBJ1-6; V gene: TRBV7-2; clone size: few; D gene: -; CDR3 protein: CASSLGLRSPLHF; CDR3 DNA: TGTGCCAGCAGCTTAGGGTTACGGTCACCCCTCCACTTT
CDR3 length: 13; J gene: TRBJ1-1; V gene: TRBV6-6; clone size: -; D gene: -; CDR3 protein: CASSSLGYDEAFF; CDR3 DNA: TGTGCCAGCAGTTCCCTCGGGTATGATGAAGCTTTCTTT
CDR3 length: 15; J gene: TRBJ2-5; V gene: TRBV7-3; clone size: few; D gene: -; CDR3 protein: CASSLRLDRQETQYF; CDR3 DNA: TGTGCCAGCAGCTTACGCCTCGACCGCCAAGAGACCCAGTACTTC
CDR3 length: 16; J gene: TRBJ2-4; V gene: TRBV20-1; clone size: -; D gene: TRBD2; CDR3 protein: CSARDRSSGAKNIQYF; CDR3 DNA: TGCAGTGCTAGAGATCGGTCTAGCGGGGCCAAAAACATTCAGTACTTC
CDR3 length: 15; J gene: TRBJ2-1; V gene: TRBV7-6; clone size: many; D gene: -; CDR3 protein: CASSLGSPRGNEQFF; CDR3 DNA: TGTGCCAGCAGCTTAGGGTCCCCTCGGGGCAATGAGCAGTTCTTC
CDR3 length: 13; J gene: TRBJ2-4; V gene: TRBV6-5; clone size: -; D gene: TRBD1; CDR3 protein: CASSGTVKNIQYF; CDR3 DNA: TGTGCCAGCAGTGGGACAGTCAAAAACATTCAGTACTTC
CDR3 length: 14; J gene: TRBJ2-2; V gene: TRBV19; clone size: many; D gene: -; CDR3 protein: CATSDGGDTGELFF; CDR3 DNA: TGTGCCACCTCCGACGGAGGGGACACCGGGGAGCTGTTTTTT
CDR3 length: 15; J gene: TRBJ2-1; V gene: TRBV6-5; clone size: -; D gene: -; CDR3 protein: CASSYRELNYNEQFF; CDR3 DNA: TGTGCCAGCAGTTACCGGGAGTTGAACTACAATGAGCAGTTCTTC
CDR3 length: 15; J gene: TRBJ2-5; V gene: TRBV9; clone size: -; D gene: -; CDR3 protein: CASSDVGAGRETQYF; CDR3 DNA: TGTGCCAGCAGCGACGTGGGGGCAGGAAGGGAGACCCAGTACTTC
CDR3 length: 20; J gene: TRBJ2-4; V gene: TRBV4-2; clone size: few; D gene: TRBD2; CDR3 protein: CASSQDHPAGAPRAKNIQYF; CDR3 DNA: TGTGCCAGCAGCCAAGATCATCCAGCGGGAGCACCGCGGGCCAAAAACATTCAGTACTTC
CDR3 length: 14; J gene: TRBJ2-1; V gene: TRBV5-1; clone size: many; D gene: -; CDR3 protein: CASSLEGDYNEQFF; CDR3 DNA: TGCGCCAGCAGCTTGGAAGGTGACTACAATGAGCAGTTCTTC
CDR3 length: 11; J gene: TRBJ2-2; V gene: TRBV20-1; clone size: -; D gene: -; CDR3 protein: CSARRQGELFF; CDR3 DNA: TGCAGTGCTAGGCGGCAGGGGGAGCTGTTTTTT
CDR3 length: 12; J gene: TRBJ2-7; V gene: TRBV5-1; clone size: few; D gene: -; CDR3 protein: CASREGPYEQYF; CDR3 DNA: TGCGCCAGCAGGGAGGGACCCTACGAGCAGTACTTC
CDR3 length: 14; J gene: TRBJ1-4; V gene: TRBV12-3/TRBV12-4; clone size: many; D gene: -; CDR3 protein: CASSLNAGNEKLFF; CDR3 DNA: TGTGCCAGCAGTTTGAACGCGGGAAATGAAAAACTGTTTTTT
CDR3 length: 16; J gene: TRBJ2-1; V gene: TRBV6-1; clone size: many; D gene: TRBD2; CDR3 protein: CASSALGGSGGDEQFF; CDR3 DNA: TGTGCCAGCAGTGCCCTTGGTGGTAGCGGGGGGGATGAGCAGTTCTTC
CDR3 length: 13; J gene: TRBJ1-1; V gene: TRBV28; clone size: -; D gene: -; CDR3 protein: CASSLEAVTEAFF; CDR3 DNA: TGTGCCAGCAGTTTAGAAGCTGTCACTGAAGCTTTCTTT
CDR3 length: 15; J gene: TRBJ2-1; V gene: TRBV10-3; clone size: few; D gene: TRBD1; CDR3 protein: CAISEGTASYNEQFF; CDR3 DNA: TGTGCCATCAGTGAGGGGACAGCCTCTTACAATGAGCAGTTCTTC
CDR3 length: 14; J gene: TRBJ1-5; V gene: TRBV7-2; clone size: many; D gene: -; CDR3 protein: CASSSGLSNQPQHF; CDR3 DNA: TGTGCCAGCAGCTCGGGACTCAGCAATCAGCCCCAGCATTTT
CDR3 length: 14; J gene: TRBJ2-3; V gene: TRBV20-1; clone size: few; D gene: -; CDR3 protein: CSARDSPPSDTQYF; CDR3 DNA: TGCAGTGCTAGGGACAGTCCACCCTCAGATACGCAGTATTTT
CDR3 length: 14; J gene: TRBJ1-2; V gene: TRBV5-1; clone size: few; D gene: -; CDR3 protein: CASSREGKDYGYTF; CDR3 DNA: TGCGCCAGCAGTCGCGAAGGGAAAGACTATGGCTACACCTTC
CDR3 length: 18; J gene: TRBJ2-2; V gene: TRBV3-1; clone size: few; D gene: TRBD1; CDR3 protein: CASSAHRGGQGLSGELFF; CDR3 DNA: TGTGCCAGCAGCGCGCACCGTGGGGGACAGGGTCTGTCCGGGGAGCTGTTTTTT
CDR3 length: 12; J gene: TRBJ2-7; V gene: TRBV2; clone size: -; D gene: -; CDR3 protein: CASSDEGHEQYF; CDR3 DNA: TGTGCCAGCAGTGACGAGGGCCACGAGCAGTACTTC
CDR3 length: 14; J gene: TRBJ2-7; V gene: TRBV28; clone size: -; D gene: -; CDR3 protein: CASSPRQRPYEQYF; CDR3 DNA: TGTGCCAGCAGTCCACGACAGAGACCCTACGAGCAGTACTTC
CDR3 length: 16; J gene: TRBJ2-5; V gene: TRBV7-9; clone size: -; D gene: TRBD1; CDR3 protein: CASTPSGTGAQETQYF; CDR3 DNA: TGTGCCAGCACCCCCTCTGGGACAGGGGCACAAGAGACCCAGTACTTC
CDR3 length: 15; J gene: TRBJ1-5; V gene: TRBV19; clone size: many; D gene: -; CDR3 protein: CASTRQSTGTFPQHF; CDR3 DNA: TGTGCCAGTACTAGGCAGTCGACAGGTACCTTCCCCCAGCATTTT
CDR3 length: 15; J gene: TRBJ2-7; V gene: TRBV20-1; clone size: many; D gene: -; CDR3 protein: CSASSLPDSPYEQYF; CDR3 DNA: TGCAGTGCCAGCTCCTTGCCAGACTCCCCCTACGAGCAGTACTTC
CDR3 length: 13; J gene: TRBJ2-2; V gene: TRBV29-1; clone size: -; D gene: -; CDR3 protein: CSVVRRNTGELFF; CDR3 DNA: TGCAGCGTTGTACGGAGGAACACCGGGGAGCTGTTTTTT
CDR3 length: 14; J gene: TRBJ2-5; V gene: TRBV6-1; clone size: many; D gene: TRBD1; CDR3 protein: CASSEDRGLETQYF; CDR3 DNA: TGTGCCAGCAGTGAAGACAGGGGGCTTGAGACCCAGTACTTC
CDR3 length: 15; J gene: TRBJ1-6; V gene: TRBV9; clone size: -; D gene: -; CDR3 protein: CASTQVPNGDSPLHF; CDR3 DNA: TGTGCCAGCACCCAAGTGCCTAACGGAGATTCACCCCTCCACTTT
CDR3 length: 11; J gene: TRBJ2-3; V gene: TRBV5-1; clone size: -; D gene: -; CDR3 protein: CVSSLLDTQYF; CDR3 DNA: TGCGTCAGCAGCTTGTTGGATACGCAGTATTTT
CDR3 length: 15; J gene: TRBJ2-1; V gene: TRBV11-2; clone size: many; D gene: -; CDR3 protein: CASSFAGTQNNEQFF; CDR3 DNA: TGTGCCAGCAGCTTCGCCGGGACACAGAACAATGAGCAGTTCTTC
CDR3 length: 14; J gene: TRBJ2-1; V gene: TRBV7-2; clone size: -; D gene: -; CDR3 protein: CASSLYGPGNEQFF; CDR3 DNA: TGTGCCAGCAGCTTATATGGCCCAGGCAATGAGCAGTTCTTC
CDR3 length: 14; J gene: TRBJ1-4; V gene: TRBV7-8; clone size: few; D gene: -; CDR3 protein: CASSLLPAIEKLFF; CDR3 DNA: TGTGCCAGCAGCTTACTTCCAGCTATTGAAAAACTGTTTTTT
CDR3 length: 16; J gene: TRBJ1-6; V gene: TRBV11-2; clone size: few; D gene: -; CDR3 protein: CASSLYPGRLNSPLHF; CDR3 DNA: TGTGCCAGCAGCTTATACCCAGGGCGACTTAATTCACCCCTCCACTTT
CDR3 length: 18; J gene: TRBJ2-6; V gene: TRBV7-6; clone size: many; D gene: -; CDR3 protein: CASSQGGLSRGGANVLTF; CDR3 DNA: TGTGCCAGCAGCCAAGGAGGCCTTTCCCGTGGTGGGGCCAACGTCCTGACTTTC
CDR3 length: 16; J gene: TRBJ2-1; V gene: TRBV3-1; clone size: few; D gene: -; CDR3 protein: CASSQAARATYNEQFF; CDR3 DNA: TGTGCCAGCAGCCAAGCGGCCAGGGCCACCTACAATGAGCAGTTCTTC
CDR3 length: 13; J gene: TRBJ1-1; V gene: TRBV29-1; clone size: few; D gene: -; CDR3 protein: CSANRDMNTEAFF; CDR3 DNA: TGCAGCGCAAACCGGGACATGAACACTGAAGCTTTCTTT
CDR3 length: 15; J gene: TRBJ2-5; V gene: TRBV28; clone size: -; D gene: TRBD1; CDR3 protein: CASSSHRGLRETQYF; CDR3 DNA: TGTGCCAGCAGTTCCCACAGGGGGCTTAGGGAGACCCAGTACTTC
CDR3 length: 14; J gene: TRBJ1-6; V gene: TRBV6-5; clone size: -; D gene: TRBD1; CDR3 protein: CASALGQGNSPLHF; CDR3 DNA: TGTGCCAGCGCTTTGGGACAGGGCAATTCACCCCTCCACTTT
CDR3 length: 17; J gene: TRBJ2-7; V gene: TRBV28; clone size: -; D gene: TRBD2; CDR3 protein: CASRTLIEAGGPHEQYF; CDR3 DNA: TGTGCCAGCCGGACCCTAATCGAAGCGGGAGGGCCTCACGAGCAGTACTTC
CDR3 length: 14; J gene: TRBJ2-3; V gene: TRBV27; clone size: -; D gene: -; CDR3 protein: CASSTAAGTDTQYF; CDR3 DNA: TGTGCCAGCAGTACAGCCGCAGGCACAGATACGCAGTATTTT
CDR3 length: 16; J gene: TRBJ2-3; V gene: TRBV3-1; clone size: few; D gene: TRBD1; CDR3 protein: CASSSDRGFRTDTQYF; CDR3 DNA: TGTGCCAGCAGCTCGGACAGGGGATTTCGCACAGATACGCAGTATTTT
CDR3 length: 17; J gene: TRBJ2-3; V gene: TRBV19; clone size: few; D gene: TRBD2; CDR3 protein: CASSIAASGGATDTQYF; CDR3 DNA: TGTGCCAGTAGTATTGCGGCTAGCGGGGGGGCAACAGATACGCAGTATTTT
CDR3 length: 17; J gene: TRBJ2-2; V gene: TRBV7-9; clone size: -; D gene: -; CDR3 protein: CASSDLISGPNTGELFF; CDR3 DNA: TGTGCCAGCAGCGATCTGATTTCCGGTCCGAACACCGGGGAGCTGTTTTTT
CDR3 length: 15; J gene: TRBJ2-7; V gene: TRBV6-6; clone size: -; D gene: -; CDR3 protein: CASSYPDSTTYEQYF; CDR3 DNA: TGTGCCAGCAGTTATCCGGACAGTACTACCTACGAGCAGTACTTC
CDR3 length: 16; J gene: TRBJ1-1; V gene: TRBV4-1; clone size: few; D gene: -; CDR3 protein: CASSQAGQPTNTEAFF; CDR3 DNA: TGCGCCAGCAGCCAAGCCGGTCAGCCAACGAACACTGAAGCTTTCTTT
CDR3 length: 15; J gene: TRBJ2-3; V gene: TRBV5-1; clone size: many; D gene: -; CDR3 protein: CASSLGRQITDTQYF; CDR3 DNA: TGCGCCAGCAGCTTGGGACGGCAAATCACAGATACGCAGTATTTT
CDR3 length: 14; J gene: TRBJ2-3; V gene: TRBV29-1; clone size: many; D gene: TRBD1; CDR3 protein: CSVRTGGGTDTQYF; CDR3 DNA: TGCAGCGTTCGGACAGGGGGAGGCACAGATACGCAGTATTTT
CDR3 length: 15; J gene: TRBJ2-1; V gene: TRBV7-2; clone size: many; D gene: TRBD2; CDR3 protein: CASSPGRASYNEQFF; CDR3 DNA: TGTGCCAGCAGCCCTGGGAGGGCTTCCTACAATGAGCAGTTCTTC
CDR3 length: 17; J gene: TRBJ2-3; V gene: TRBV21-1; clone size: -; D gene: -; CDR3 protein: CASVKGLRTVGTDTQYF; CDR3 DNA: TGTGCCAGCGTAAAGGGATTAAGGACCGTCGGCACAGATACGCAGTATTTT